Each of the 24 T cell receptor beta chains below was sequenced from the same sample in a study of Graves' ophthalmopathy and Graves' hyperthyroidism (dated by TCRdb to 2017 to 2018). Sequenced on an Illumina HiSeq 2000. For repertoire sequencing, TCR beta CDR3 regions were amplified from RNA transcripts. HTBI primers and the Qiagen OneStep RT-PCR kit were used in a first-round RT-PCR, which was followed by a second-round multiplex PCR, size selection and purification. The raw public data were reprocessed by TCRdb itself: fastp quality trimming at Q25, MiXCR clonotype calling, in-frame beta chains only. Identical CDR3 protein sequences are pooled into one entry, listed with their most common genes and DNA. This sample holds 500,000 to 600,000 distinct CDR3 sequences; 39% were observed only once. The ten biggest clones cover about 4% of the sample. Material: peripheral blood or thyroid tissue (not recorded which). Receptor source: an adult man with Graves' hyperthyroidism.

This clonotype was recorded many times. The chain uses TRBV27 and TRBJ1-1; 10 nucleotides line up with TRBD1. Germline V lookup: CDR1 MNHEY, CDR2 SMNVEV (reference sequence). The length of the CDR3 is 15 residues. V dropped 2 bases and J dropped 5; count of bases not matched to a gene: 5. CDR3 coding DNA: TGTGCCAGCAGTTTAGAAGGGACAGGGGCAACTGAAGCTTTCTTT. Its translation is CASSLEGTGATEAFF.

In regard to this clonotype: A clone one base away is much larger, so this may be a read error. The rearrangement uses TRBV7-6 and TRBJ2-7; no clear D. The V gene's germline CDR1 is SGHVS and CDR2 FNYEAQ. There are 13 residues in the CDR3. V lost 5 bases and J 5 bases, leaving 13 bases between the germline ends. The CDR3 DNA reads as TGTGCCAGCAGCCAGGCCCGACGGGACGAGCAGTACTTC. It is translated as CASSQARRDEQYF. The variable domain in full, completed from reference TRBV7-6 and TRBJ2-7, reads GAGVSQSPRYKVTKRGQDVALRCDPISGHVSLYWYRQALGQGPEFLTYFNYEAQQDKSGLPNDRFSAERPEGSISTLTIQRTEQRDSAMYRCASSQARRDEQYFGPGTRLTVT.

The chain is built from TRBV2 and TRBJ2-3; D is unresolved. Germline V gene lookup returns CDR1 SNHLY and CDR2 FYNNEI. Trimming stripped 5 bases from V and 1 base from J, with 13 bases between. The CDR3 length is 15 residues. This chain's CDR3 is CASSSTLQGTDTQYF. In DNA form, the CDR3 reads TGTGCCAGCAGTAGTACCCTTCAGGGCACAGATACGCAGTATTTT.

In this sample, this clonotype turned up many times. The genes are TRBV20-1 and TRBJ2-7; 13 nucleotides agree with TRBD2. The CDR3 is 14 amino acids. In germline, CDR1 is DFQATT, CDR2 SNEGSKA (reference sequence). Losses at the gene ends were 5 bases for V and 5 bases for J; bases not matched to a gene: 6. The CDR3 coding sequence is TGCAGTGCTCCTACGGGACTAGCGGGAAACGAGCAGTACTTC. This codes for CSAPTGLAGNEQYF.

In this sample, this clonotype turned up a few times. V usage is TRBV5-1 and J usage is TRBJ2-3, with 7 bases matching TRBD1. CDR1 and CDR2 (germline): SGHRS, YFSETQ. The CDR3 totals 16 residues. Unmatched junction bases numbered 6, after V lost 1 base and J lost 1 base. CDR3 bases: TGCGCCAGCAGCTTGCCAGGGGGAGAGGGCACAGATACGCAGTATTTT. Its translation: CASSLPGGEGTDTQYF.

This clonotype was recorded many times. The V and J genes are TRBV5-5 and TRBJ2-7; 9 bases line up with TRBD1. Trimming removed 2 bases from V and 3 bases from J; junction bases left unmatched: 6. From germline, CDR1 is SGHKS and CDR2 YYEKEE (reference sequence). The CDR3 is 15 amino acids. CDR3 sequence (DNA): TGTGCCAGCAGCTTAGGACAGGGGCGCAACTACGAGCAGTACTTC. Translating it yields CASSLGQGRNYEQYF.

This clonotype was seen at least ten times. The chain joins TRBV20-1 to TRBJ2-7; D uncertain. The CDR3 loop spans 14 amino acids. Between the trimmed V and J ends, which lost 1 base and 0 bases, there was a span of 10 bases. Germline CDR1 and CDR2: DFQATT and SNEGSKA (reference sequence). The DNA of the CDR3 is TGCAGTGCTAGAGCTCGATACAGCTCCTACGAGCAGTACTTC. Translated, it gives CSARARYSSYEQYF.

V is TRBV20-1 and J is TRBJ2-7; 7 bases line up with TRBD2. Judging by the DNA end, TRBJ2-1 fits better; the J call may be wrong. This CDR3 has 14 residues. Germline V gene lookup returns CDR1 DFQATT and CDR2 SNEGSKA (reference sequence). The CDR3 bases are TGCAGTGCTAGAGTAGGCGGGAGTAGCGATGAGCAGTTCTTC. Amino acid sequence: CSARVGGSSDEQFF.

The rearrangement joins TRBV20-1 to TRBJ2-5; 8 nucleotides align to TRBD2. CDR3 length: 13 amino acids. Germline lookup yields CDR1 DFQATT and CDR2 SNEGSKA (reference sequence). After removal of 7 bases from V and 5 bases from J, the junction contained 9 bases not matched to a gene. The CDR3 here is CSVKAGVWETQYF. The CDR3 DNA follows: TGCAGTGTCAAAGCGGGAGTCTGGGAGACCCAGTACTTC.

Only a few counts were recorded for this clonotype. This chain uses TRBV12-5 with TRBJ2-7, with TRBD1 matching over 11 bases. CDR3 size: 16 residues. Unmatched junction bases numbered 11, after V lost 7 bases and J lost 3 bases. CDR1 is LGHNT and CDR2 is FRNRAP in the germline V gene. The CDR3 sequence: CASAPGSGQGVYEQYF. CDR3 DNA sequence: TGTGCTAGTGCTCCCGGGTCGGGACAGGGGGTCTACGAGCAGTACTTC.

The rearrangement joins TRBV20-1 to TRBJ2-7; the D gene is possibly TRBD2 (5 bases). The CDR3 is 13 residues long. V was clipped by 4 bases and J by 0 bases, with 10 bases between them. The germline V gene has CDR1 DFQATT and CDR2 SNEGSKA (reference sequence). The CDR3 sequence: CSAKQGSSYEQYF. CDR3 in DNA: TGCAGTGCTAAGCAAGGGAGCTCCTACGAGCAGTACTTC.

This clonotype was counted many times. V and J are TRBV7-8 and TRBJ2-7, with TRBD2 identical over 10 bases. The CDR3 runs 14 residues. J was trimmed by 6 bases and V by 1 base; bases with no gene match: 3. The germline gives CDR1 SGHVS, CDR2 FQNEAQ. CDR3 residues: CASSLVAGGTEQYF. Written as DNA, the CDR3 is TGTGCCAGCAGCTTAGTAGCGGGAGGCACCGAGCAGTACTTC.

This clonotype was recorded at least ten times. This rearrangement joins TRBV28 to TRBJ2-7, with TRBD1 as a possible D gene (6 bases). Germline CDR1 and CDR2: MDHEN and SYDVKM. The V gene lost 4 bases and the J gene lost 9 bases, with 22 bases spanning the gap. This CDR3 is built from 15 residues. In nucleotides, the CDR3 is TGTGCCAGCAGTTCCCCCCTTTTAGACAGGTTGGTGCAGTACTTC. It specifies CASSSPLLDRLVQYF.

The chain couples TRBV13 to TRBJ1-4; unclear D gene. With 5 bases removed from V and 8 bases from J, the gap between germline ends came to 21 bases. This CDR3 spans 16 amino acids. The V gene's germline CDR1 is PRHDT and CDR2 FYEKMQ (reference sequence). This CDR3 is CASSGPTRGPREKLFF. The DNA for the CDR3 is TGTGCCAGCAGCGGACCTACGCGCGGGCCGAGGGAAAAACTGTTTTTT.

The genes are TRBV24-1 and TRBJ2-5, with 11 nucleotides matching TRBD2. The J call is uncertain, as TRBJ2-1 better fits the DNA end. The CDR3 extends over 16 amino acids. The germline V gene encodes CDR1 KGHDR and CDR2 SFDVKD. In nucleotides, the CDR3 is TGTGCCACCAGTGAATCCCTAGCGGGAGGCTACAATGAGCAGTTCTTC. Encoded protein: CATSESLAGGYNEQFF.

The chain is built from TRBV6-1 and TRBJ1-5; D gene unclear. Trimming removed 2 bases at V and 3 bases at J, with 11 bases between. Germline loops: CDR1 MNHNS, CDR2 SASEGT. The CDR3 length is 15 residues. The DNA for the CDR3 is TGTGCCAGCAGTGAAATTGGGTATAACAATCAGCCCCAGCATTTT. It translates to CASSEIGYNNQPQHF.

The chain carries TRBV6-5 and TRBJ1-2; weak D call: TRBD1 (5 bases). CDR1 MNHEY and CDR2 SVGAGI come from the germline V gene. CDR3 length: 15 residues. The V end lost 4 bases, the J end lost 0 bases, and 12 bases lay between the germline ends. CDR3 in DNA: TGTGCCAGCAGTTCGACTCCAGGGTCTAACTATGGCTACACCTTC. Residues: CASSSTPGSNYGYTF.

This clonotype has ten or more counts. This chain connects TRBV5-1 to TRBJ2-5; 8 nucleotides agree with TRBD2. Looked up from germline, CDR1 is SGHRS and CDR2 is YFSETQ. This CDR3 spans 15 amino acids. The J segment lost 5 bases and the V segment lost 4 bases, leaving 10 bases of the junction unmatched. CDR3 sequence: CASSTLGLASETQYF. The DNA of the CDR3 is TGCGCCAGCAGCACTTTAGGACTAGCTTCGGAGACCCAGTACTTC.

V is TRBV18 and J is TRBJ2-6; TRBD1 is a possible D gene (5 bases). CDR3 length: 16 amino acids. The germline V gene encodes CDR1 KGHSH and CDR2 LQKENI. Between the trimmed V and J ends, which lost 2 bases and 2 bases, there was a span of 10 bases. The CDR3 region is CASSPNRNTGANVLTF. CDR3 in DNA: TGTGCCAGCTCACCAAACAGGAACACTGGGGCCAACGTCCTGACTTTC.

This rearrangement joins TRBV2 to TRBJ2-7, with TRBD2 matching 11 bases. This CDR3 contains 20 residues. Germline V gene lookup returns CDR1 SNHLY and CDR2 FYNNEI. The J segment lost 2 bases and the V segment lost 8 bases, leaving 23 bases of the junction unmatched. CDR3: CASLSTTSLSGTSGPYEQYF. The CDR3 DNA reads TGTGCCAGCCTTTCCACTACTTCATTATCCGGGACTAGCGGACCCTACGAGCAGTACTTC.

This clonotype was detected ten times or more. The J gene is TRBJ2-5, the V gene TRBV2; 10 bases line up with TRBD2. Germline V lookup: CDR1 SNHLY, CDR2 FYNNEI. This CDR3 contains 13 residues. V lost 6 bases and J lost 5; bases outside the gene matches: 3. DNA for the CDR3: TGTGCCAGCAGGAGCGGGGGGGCTGAGACCCAGTACTTC. The encoded protein is CASRSGGAETQYF.

In this sample, this clonotype turned up many times. Compared with germline, one end of the junction differs, possibly owing to a read error. V gene TRBV7-7 combines with J gene TRBJ2-5; a possible D gene is TRBD2 (5 bases). Per germline, CDR1 SSHAT and CDR2 FNYEAQ (reference sequence). The CDR3 sequence is 13 residues long. CDR3 region: CASSSERGETQYF. CDR3 DNA sequence: TGTGCTAGCAGCTCAGAACGGGGAGAGACCCAGTACTTC.

This clonotype showed up many times. The chain combines TRBV5-1 with TRBJ2-7; 9 positions agree with TRBD1. Losses at the gene ends were 4 bases for V and 5 bases for J; bases not matched to a gene: 13. Germline V lookup: CDR1 SGHRS, CDR2 YFSETQ. The length of the CDR3 is 16 residues. CDR3 sequence (DNA): TGCGCCAGCAGCCCCACGCGGGACAGGGTAGGGGACGAGCAGTACTTC. It is translated as CASSPTRDRVGDEQYF.

This clonotype was counted only a few times. This chain joins TRBV28 and TRBJ2-7; a possible D gene is TRBD2 (5 bases). V was cut by 7 bases and J by 6 bases, with 19 bases left in between. Germline loops: CDR1 MDHEN, CDR2 SYDVKM. CDR3 length equals 14 residues. In DNA, the CDR3 is TGTGCCAGCAAGGTTTTCCGGGGAAGTGGCGAGCAGTACTTC. It specifies CASKVFRGSGEQYF.